The 23 T cell receptor beta chains given below trace back to one sample, sequenced in a study of a mutant IDH1 vaccine in newly diagnosed glioma. Profiling relied on immunoSEQ multiplex PCR, and the TCRdb table lists in-frame clones only, not all of them. Of tens of thousands of clones in the sample, 85% to 90% were seen once. Time point here: week 35, safety follow-up. A single vaccine dose contained 300 ug of mutant IDH1 20-mer peptide, and topical imiquimod was used with it. Antigens for these TCRs are unknown. Sequenced here: PBMCs, sampled from a glioma patient whose treatment included an IDH1 peptide vaccine. The receptors were sampled from a man aged 35-49 years with glioma.

This chain connects TRBV5-1 to TRBJ2-1, with 14 bases identical to TRBD2. Germline V gives CDR1 SGHRS, CDR2 YFSETQ. This CDR3 is built from 17 residues. With V trimmed by 4 bases and J by 4 bases, 7 bases remained unmatched. In DNA, the CDR3 is TGCGCCAGCAGCCCGACTAGCGGGGGGGCCCCATACAATGAGCAGTTCTTC. The encoded protein is CASSPTSGGAPYNEQFF.

This chain uses TRBV6-4 with TRBJ2-1; 9 bases fit TRBD2. The CDR3 runs 15 residues. CDR1 and CDR2 (germline): MRHNA, SNTAGT. After removal of 2 bases from V and 4 bases from J, the junction contained 3 bases not matched to a gene. The CDR3, as DNA: TGTGCCAGCAGTGACGAAGCGGGGGGATACAATGAGCAGTTCTTC. Its translation is CASSDEAGGYNEQFF.

The chain carries TRBV6-6 and TRBJ1-4; possibly TRBD1 for D (6 bases). CDR1 is MNHNY, CDR2 SVGAGI, per germline (reference sequence). The CDR3 has 16 amino acids. Trimming took 6 bases from V and 8 from J, leaving 22 bases between them. The DNA of the CDR3 is TGTGCCAGCAGCCAACAACCACAGGGAGGAGGGGAAAAACTGTTTTTT. Translated: CASSQQPQGGGEKLFF.

This chain links TRBV19 with TRBJ1-1, with D possibly being TRBD1 (6 bases). The CDR3 sequence is 15 residues long. Trimming removed 4 bases at V and 0 bases at J, with 12 bases between. CDR1 and CDR2 from the germline V gene are LNHDA and SQIVND (reference sequence). The CDR3 reads CASSTTGNLNTEAFF. The DNA for the CDR3 is TGTGCCAGTAGTACCACAGGGAACTTGAACACTGAAGCTTTCTTT.

V and J are TRBV11-2 and TRBJ2-1; possible D gene TRBD2, 7 bases. The CDR3 sequence is 12 residues long. Between the trimmed V and J ends, which lost 4 bases and 10 bases, there was a span of 11 bases. Germline V gene data show CDR1 as SGHAT and CDR2 as FQNNGV. CDR3 amino acids: CASSYGGQEQFF. The CDR3 DNA reads TGTGCCAGCAGCTACGGGGGGCAGGAGCAGTTCTTC.

The rearrangement uses TRBV19 and TRBJ2-3, with D tentatively TRBD2 (6 bases). The length of the CDR3 is 16 residues. CDR1 is LNHDA, CDR2 SQIVND, per germline (reference sequence). The V end lost 5 bases, the J end lost 2 bases, and 17 bases lay between the germline ends. CDR3 nucleotide sequence: TGTGCCAGTAGTCCCTCAGGGAGGTCAACCACAGATACGCAGTATTTT. This translates into CASSPSGRSTTDTQYF.

V is TRBV2 and J is TRBJ1-2; 12 bases are a match to TRBD1. Germline CDR1 SNHLY, CDR2 FYNNEI. The CDR3 has 15 amino acids. V gave up 5 bases and J gave up 5 bases; unmatched junction bases: 6. This CDR3 reads CASSQQGQGAYGYTF. In DNA form, the CDR3 reads TGTGCCAGCAGTCAGCAGGGACAGGGGGCATATGGCTACACCTTC.

The count of this clone is one. J is TRBJ2-3 and V is TRBV7-2; D unresolved. Trimming stripped 4 bases from V and 1 base from J, with 15 bases between. Germline loops: CDR1 SGHTA, CDR2 FQGNSA. The CDR3 extends over 16 amino acids. The CDR3 DNA is TGTGCCAGCAGCTCTCCACCCGGGCCTCGCACAGATACGCAGTATTTT. This codes for CASSSPPGPRTDTQYF.

The chain couples TRBV19 to TRBJ2-5, with D perhaps matching TRBD1 (6 bases). Trimming took off 3 bases at V and 3 bases at J, with 14 bases between the two ends. CDR3 length: 15 residues. The germline CDR1 and CDR2 sequences are LNHDA and SQIVND (reference sequence). CDR3 coding DNA: TGTGCCAGTAGTATCGGCAGGGGTAGGGAAGAGACCCAGTACTTC. Translating it yields CASSIGRGREETQYF.

The chain employs TRBV19 and TRBJ1-4; unclear D gene. The V end was cut by 7 bases, the J end by 5 bases, with 17 bases between. Germline assignment: CDR1 LNHDA and CDR2 SQIVND (reference sequence). The CDR3 sequence is 15 residues long. CDR3 DNA sequence: TGTGCCAGTACCCCCGCGACTCCACTAAATGAAAAACTGTTTTTT. Its translation is CASTPATPLNEKLFF.

This CDR3 reads CASSQSITPGNTIYF. DNA for the CDR3: TGCGCCAGCAGCCAATCCATTACACCTGGAAACACCATATATTTT. V is TRBV4-3 and J is TRBJ1-3; D gene ambiguous. CDR3 length: 15 residues. CDR1 is LGHNA, CDR2 YSLEER, per germline. V dropped 2 bases and J dropped 2 bases, with 10 bases sitting between them.

This clone appeared a single time. V and J are TRBV6-1 and TRBJ2-6; no definite D call. CDR1 is MNHNS, CDR2 SASEGT, per germline. The germline V and J ends were trimmed by 7 bases and 0 bases, with 10 bases remaining between them. The CDR3 sequence is 15 residues long. CDR3 loop: CASIDVRSGANVLTF. The CDR3 nucleotides are TGTGCCAGCATCGACGTCCGCTCTGGGGCCAACGTCCTGACTTTC.

V usage is TRBV7-2 and J usage is TRBJ1-1, with a possible D match to TRBD1 (5 bases). With 1 base removed from V and 5 bases from J, the gap between germline ends came to 11 bases. Looked up from germline, CDR1 is SGHTA and CDR2 is FQGNSA. The CDR3 spans 14 residues. CDR3 amino acids: CASSLVPGGTEAFF. CDR3 sequence (DNA): TGTGCCAGCAGCTTAGTCCCGGGGGGAACTGAAGCTTTCTTT.

This chain joins TRBV4-3 and TRBJ1-2; D uncertain. This CDR3 has 15 residues. Per germline, CDR1 LGHNA and CDR2 YSLEER. V was clipped by 0 bases and J by 5 bases, with 13 bases between them. CDR3 coding DNA: TGCGCCAGCAGCCAAGATTTTCCTCCTGCTTATGGCTACACCTTC. Protein product: CASSQDFPPAYGYTF.

The CDR3 DNA follows: TGCGCCAGTTCGCGGGGACAGGGGTTAAGCGAGCAGTTCTTC. Residues: CASSRGQGLSEQFF. The chain is built from TRBV4-3 and TRBJ2-1; 10 nucleotides align to TRBD1. CDR3 length: 14 residues. Looked up from germline, CDR1 is LGHNA and CDR2 is YSLEER. V lost 9 bases, J lost 10 bases, and 12 bases stayed unmatched.

The gene calls are TRBV6-6 and TRBJ1-5; a possible D gene is TRBD1 (5 bases). This CDR3 region has 15 residues. CDR1 MNHNY and CDR2 SVGAGI come from the germline V gene (reference sequence). Trimming removed 10 bases from V and 0 bases from J, with 16 bases in between. The CDR3 here is CATTFSGLSNQPQHF. CDR3 sequence (DNA): TGTGCCACAACCTTCTCGGGGCTTAGCAATCAGCCCCAGCATTTT.

This chain links TRBV11-2 with TRBJ1-1; no definite D call. With 1 base removed from V and 4 bases from J, the gap between germline ends came to 10 bases. This CDR3 is built from 14 residues. CDR1 and CDR2 from the germline V gene are SGHAT and FQNNGV. In DNA form, the CDR3 reads TGTGCCAGCAGCTTAGGCCCACGGCCCACTGAAGCTTTCTTT. This translates into CASSLGPRPTEAFF.

The chain joins TRBV28 to TRBJ1-6; 7 bases match TRBD1. This CDR3 region has 14 residues. V shed 7 bases, J shed 7 bases, and the junction held 7 bases outside the gene matches. Germline lookup yields CDR1 MDHEN and CDR2 SYDVKM. Here the CDR3 DNA reads TGTGCCAGCACCAGACAGGGCATGAATTCACCCCTCCACTTT. Translation gives CASTRQGMNSPLHF.

V is TRBV5-4 and J is TRBJ1-5, with D possibly TRBD1 on 5 matching bases. The ends were cut back, 0 bases at V and 6 bases at J, with 10 bases in the middle. The CDR3 spans 14 residues. The germline V gene has CDR1 SGHNT and CDR2 YYREEE (reference sequence). CDR3 sequence reads: CASSLGGAGQPQHF. The CDR3 nucleotides are TGTGCCAGCAGCTTGGGAGGGGCGGGTCAGCCCCAGCATTTT.

J is TRBJ1-1 and V is TRBV6-5; a weak D match, TRBD1 (5 bases). Per germline, CDR1 MNHEY and CDR2 SVGAGI. V lost 8 bases, J lost 5 bases, and 18 bases lay in between. The CDR3 runs 14 residues. The CDR3 DNA follows: TGTGCCAGCCATACAGAAACCAGGGAGACTGAAGCTTTCTTT. Its protein is CASHTETRETEAFF.

This clone was found once. The J gene is TRBJ1-1, the V gene TRBV14; 8 bases match TRBD1. The V and J ends lost 1 base and 10 bases, in that order; junction bases with no gene match: 8. The germline V gene encodes CDR1 SGHDN and CDR2 FVKESK. The CDR3 totals 14 residues. The CDR3 is CASSQVRQTGAAFF. The CDR3 bases are TGTGCCAGCAGCCAAGTCCGCCAGACAGGGGCAGCTTTCTTT.

The chain has TRBV19 and TRBJ1-1; no definite D call. V was cut by 1 base and J by 2 bases, with 8 bases left in between. Germline loops: CDR1 LNHDA, CDR2 SQIVND (reference sequence). The CDR3 has 14 residues. In DNA, the CDR3 is TGTGCCAGTAGTATAGGGACCGCCAACACTGAAGCTTTCTTT. Translation gives CASSIGTANTEAFF.

This sequence joins TRBV5-1 and TRBJ2-3; either TRBD1 or TRBD2 may supply D (6 bases each). Germline-derived CDR1 and CDR2 are SGHRS and YFSETQ. The CDR3 extends over 15 amino acids. Deletions cut 3 bases from V and 0 bases from J, with 11 bases between. The CDR3 DNA sequence: TGCGCCAGCAGCTCGGAGGGGGGAAGCACAGATACGCAGTATTTT. Translated, it gives CASSSEGGSTDTQYF. Full variable domain (rest looked up from reference TRBV5-1 and TRBJ2-3): KAGVTQTPRYLIKTRGQQVTLSCSPISGHRSVSWYQQTPGQGLQFLFEYFSETQRNKGNFPGRFSGRQFSNSRSEMNVSTLELGDSALYLCASSSEGGSTDTQYFGPGTRLTVL.